This T cell receptor beta chain was documented in a study of shared clonotypes between healthy human individuals. Study conclusions and caveats: As a rule, naive subsets had a larger estimated richness than memory subsets.

Germline V gene lookup returns CDR1 SEHNR and CDR2 FQNEAQ (reference sequence). The germline V and J ends were trimmed by 2 bases and 3 bases, with 22 bases remaining between them. This CDR3 spans 18 amino acids. CD45RO negativity and positive selection for CCR7 defined naive CD8 cells, a population that excluded terminally differentiated effector memory CD45RA+ cells. In the sorted-subset replicate PCRs, 200 ng DNA, 25,000 to 30,000 T cell genomes, was used. Measured with immunoSEQ multiplex PCR; TCRdb has only the in-frame clones, and not every one. The table shows about 2.2 million clones, with roughly 91% occurring only once. With respect to this clone: Its target is unknown.

This sequence originates from a man aged 18 to 35 in good health. Some clones in this sample may be carry-over from other donors' samples. The V and J genes are TRBV7-9 and TRBJ2-5, with D perhaps given as TRBD1 or TRBD2 (6 bases each). Sequencing was done on a sample of naive CD8+ T cells from PBMCs. The CDR3: CASSLNEEIGGEKETQYF. The CDR3 coding sequence is TGTGCCAGCAGCTTAAATGAAGAGATCGGGGGCGAGAAAGAGACCCAGTACTTC.